The text below deals with one T cell receptor (beta chain). The data are from a study of blood T cell repertoires in COVID-19. About the research overall: Both acute and convalescent COVID-19 samples were obtained from the United States, Italy and Spain. In each case, the material was cDNA or gDNA derived from T cells, B-cell-depleted T cells, or PBMCs.

V lost 1 base and J lost 3; bases outside the gene matches: 10. CDR1 is KGHSH, CDR2 LQKENI, per germline. The CDR3 loop spans 17 amino acids. Patients at the Seattle site were enrolled during active infection and followed longitudinally. Original processing methods: By means of reference gene primer amplification, nucleated cell counts were estimated. Measured with immunoSEQ multiplex PCR; TCRdb has only the in-frame clones, and not every one. V, J and clone size are those of that table, while D and trimming were read from the DNA. The sample consists of 200,000 to 250,000 clones, around 90% of them appearing once.

The chain combines TRBV18 with TRBJ1-2, with 8 bases fitting TRBD1. This TCR derives from a young man with COVID-19, enrolled during active disease. The sequenced sample consisted of peripheral blood. CDR3 sequence: CASSPRASGGADYGYTF. As DNA, the CDR3 is TGTGCCAGCTCACCACGGGCCTCAGGGGGCGCGGACTATGGCTACACCTTC.